Listed here are 21 T cell receptor beta chains from one sample, sequenced in a study of blood T cell repertoires in COVID-19. Only in-frame clones appear in the TCRdb table, and some are missing; sequencing was by immunoSEQ multiplex PCR. Of a few hundred thousand clones in the sample, roughly 90% were seen once. Sequencing was carried out using peripheral blood. The receptor source for this set is a woman aged 25 to 39 with COVID-19, enrolled during active disease.

The chain couples TRBV11-2 to TRBJ1-4; 7 bases fit TRBD1. V lost 1 base to trimming and J lost 8 bases; unmatched junction nucleotides: 10. Germline-derived CDR1 and CDR2 are SGHAT and FQNNGV. CDR3 length: 16 amino acids. CDR3: CASSLGFQGEGEKLFF. Written as DNA, the CDR3 is TGTGCCAGCAGCTTAGGATTCCAGGGGGAAGGCGAAAAACTGTTTTTT.

V usage is TRBV7-9 and J usage is TRBJ2-1; no clear D. Looked up from germline, CDR1 is SEHNR and CDR2 is FQNEAQ (reference sequence). This CDR3 spans 18 amino acids. The germline V and J ends were trimmed by 5 bases and 3 bases, with 23 bases remaining between them. Here the CDR3 reads CASSKERPFSPVYNEQFF. Written as DNA, the CDR3 is TGTGCCAGCAGCAAGGAGCGTCCCTTCTCCCCTGTCTACAATGAGCAGTTCTTC.

The J gene is TRBJ1-1, the V gene TRBV28; possible D gene TRBD1, 6 bases. Germline V lookup: CDR1 MDHEN, CDR2 SYDVKM. The V end lost 6 bases, the J end lost 6 bases, and 17 bases lay between the germline ends. This CDR3 region has 14 residues. The CDR3 loop is CASRPDSPRAEAFF. DNA for the CDR3: TGTGCCAGCAGACCGGACAGTCCGCGGGCTGAAGCTTTCTTT.

The V gene is TRBV9, the J gene TRBJ1-3; D remains ambiguous. The V end was cut by 0 bases, the J end by 4 bases, with 11 bases between. CDR3 length: 15 residues. Germline-derived CDR1 and CDR2 are SGDLS and YYNGEE. The CDR3 nucleotides read TGTGCCAGCAGCGTAGATCCGGGTGTGGGAAACACCATATATTTT. This codes for CASSVDPGVGNTIYF.

V gene TRBV19 combines with J gene TRBJ2-1; 12 bases match TRBD2. Germline-derived CDR1 and CDR2 are LNHDA and SQIVND (reference sequence). J was trimmed by 2 bases and V by 8 bases; bases with no gene match: 19. The CDR3 contains 20 residues. CDR3 DNA: TGTGCCAGTGGAAGTGGGGGGCTAGCGGGAGGGCGCGGACCCTACAATGAGCAGTTCTTC. Its protein is CASGSGGLAGGRGPYNEQFF. Drawing the rest from reference TRBV19 and TRBJ2-1, the complete variable domain is DGGITQSPKYLFRKEGQNVTLSCEQNLNHDAMYWYRQDPGQGLRLIYYSQIVNDFQKGDIAEGYSVSREKKESFPLTVTSAQKNPTAFYLCASGSGGLAGGRGPYNEQFFGPGTRLTVL.

V is TRBV30 and J is TRBJ1-1; D is unclear. Trimming shortened V by 2 bases and J by 2 bases, and 9 bases separated the two germline ends. The CDR3 spans 13 residues. The germline CDR1 and CDR2 sequences are GTSNPN and SVGIG (reference sequence). The CDR3 DNA follows: TGTGCCTGGAGTCTCCTGACAAACACTGAAGCTTTCTTT. As protein: CAWSLLTNTEAFF.

The chain has TRBV5-1 and TRBJ2-2, with a tentative D call TRBD1 (5 bases). The V end was cut by 7 bases, the J end by 8 bases, with 9 bases between. The CDR3 loop spans 11 amino acids. Germline lookup yields CDR1 SGHRS and CDR2 YFSETQ. The CDR3 sequence: CASEGAGELFF. DNA of the CDR3: TGCGCCAGCGAAGGGGCGGGGGAGCTGTTTTTT.

The chain joins TRBV4-1 to TRBJ2-7; 9 nucleotides line up with TRBD2. The trim removed 0 bases at V and 3 bases at J, leaving 3 bases unmatched. CDR3 size: 15 residues. Germline CDR1 MGHRA, CDR2 YSYEKL. The chain's CDR3 is CASSQDPSGVYEQYF. The DNA of the CDR3 is TGCGCCAGCAGCCAAGATCCTAGCGGGGTCTACGAGCAGTACTTC.

The chain links TRBV3-1 (or the pseudogene TRBV3-2) to TRBJ2-1, with TRBD1 matching 11 bases. J lost 4 bases, V lost 1 base, and 6 bases had no gene match. The CDR3 covers 17 residues. Germline V gives CDR1 LGHDT, CDR2 YNNKEL (reference sequence). CDR3 region: CASSQGIRDRGYNEQFF. The CDR3 DNA is TGTGCCAGCAGCCAAGGCATCCGGGACAGGGGGTACAATGAGCAGTTCTTC.

The V and J genes are TRBV30 and TRBJ1-2; D gene unclear. V shed 2 bases and J shed 4 bases, with 14 bases lying between them. The length of the CDR3 is 14 residues. Looked up from germline, CDR1 is GTSNPN and CDR2 is SVGIG (reference sequence). CDR3 bases: TGTGCCTGGAGTCCCCGCGGGGTGGGCTATGGCTACACCTTC. It is translated as CAWSPRGVGYGYTF.

The gene calls are TRBV6-6 and TRBJ1-1; maybe TRBD1 (6 bases). The V end was cut by 2 bases, the J end by 0 bases, with 10 bases between. Germline V gene lookup returns CDR1 MNHNY and CDR2 SVGAGI (reference sequence). The length of the CDR3 is 15 residues. The CDR3: CASSYLQGVNTEAFF. Written as DNA, the CDR3 is TGTGCCAGCAGTTACCTACAGGGAGTGAACACTGAAGCTTTCTTT.

V is TRBV4-1 and J is TRBJ1-1; 7 bases line up with TRBD1. The CDR3 contains 15 residues. Germline V gives CDR1 MGHRA, CDR2 YSYEKL. Trimming removed 2 bases from V and 1 base from J; junction bases left unmatched: 4. The CDR3 nucleotides read TGCGCCAGCAGCCAACCCTGGACAGGGAACACTGAAGCTTTCTTT. This encodes CASSQPWTGNTEAFF.

This clone was seen only once. This chain joins TRBV19 and TRBJ2-2; tentatively, D is TRBD2 (6 bases). The CDR3 contains 13 residues. Germline-derived CDR1 and CDR2 are LNHDA and SQIVND (reference sequence). V was trimmed by 6 bases and J by 7 bases, leaving 12 bases between them. CDR3 in amino acids: CASSKGLHGELFF. The DNA for the CDR3 is TGTGCCAGTAGCAAAGGACTACACGGGGAGCTGTTTTTT.

The chain employs TRBV28 and TRBJ2-3, with D tentatively TRBD1 (5 bases). V was pared by 5 bases and J by 2 bases, with 8 bases between. CDR1 is MDHEN, CDR2 SYDVKM, per germline. The CDR3 has 13 residues. CDR3 region: CASSRQNTDTQYF. CDR3 bases: TGTGCCAGCAGTCGACAGAACACAGATACGCAGTATTTT.

CDR3 nucleotides: TGTGCCTGGGCTAAACAGGGGGACTATGGCTACACCTTC. Encoded protein: CAWAKQGDYGYTF. The chain employs TRBV30 and TRBJ1-2; 8 bases match TRBD1. V dropped 5 bases and J dropped 3; count of bases not matched to a gene: 5. The CDR3 loop spans 13 amino acids. The germline V gene encodes CDR1 GTSNPN and CDR2 SVGIG (reference sequence).

The chain is built from TRBV9 and TRBJ1-3; D may be TRBD1 (5 bases). In germline, CDR1 is SGDLS, CDR2 YYNGEE. The ends were cut back, 7 bases at V and 0 bases at J, with 11 bases in the middle. CDR3 length: 14 amino acids. In nucleotides, the CDR3 is TGTGCCAGCGCCACCCAGGGCTCTGGAAACACCATATATTTT. This encodes CASATQGSGNTIYF.

The chain recombines TRBV7-3 with TRBJ2-5, with D perhaps TRBD1 (5 bases). Germline V gene data show CDR1 as SGHTA and CDR2 as FQGTGA. This CDR3 region has 16 residues. Trimming pared 4 bases from V and 5 bases from J, leaving 20 bases between. CDR3 in DNA: TGTGCCAGCAGCTACCAGGGTCCTCCGGGTGGGGAGACCCAGTACTTC. It is translated as CASSYQGPPGGETQYF.

V is TRBV5-8 and J is TRBJ1-4, with D perhaps TRBD1 (5 bases). From germline, CDR1 is SGHTS and CDR2 YDEGEE. The V gene lost 4 bases and the J gene lost 7 bases, with 23 bases spanning the gap. This CDR3 is 17 amino acids long. CDR3 protein: CASSLEGLSRWGEKLFF. DNA for the CDR3: TGTGCCAGCAGCCTGGAGGGGCTTTCCCGGTGGGGTGAAAAACTGTTTTTT.

This chain links TRBV24-1 with TRBJ2-1; D uncertain. This CDR3 has 14 amino acids. The germline V and J ends were trimmed by 0 bases and 3 bases, with 5 bases remaining between them. Germline V gene lookup returns CDR1 KGHDR and CDR2 SFDVKD. CDR3 sequence reads: CATSDLVSYNEQFF. In DNA, the CDR3 is TGTGCCACCAGTGATTTGGTGAGCTACAATGAGCAGTTCTTC.

This chain joins TRBV9 and TRBJ2-7; 8 bases match TRBD2. Germline values: CDR1 SGDLS, CDR2 YYNGEE. V shed 1 base and J 6 bases; nucleotides not matched to a gene: 9. This CDR3 spans 15 amino acids. The CDR3 nucleotides are TGTGCCAGCAGCGTATCGGGGGGGTCCCCGAGCGAGCAGTACTTC. Translation gives CASSVSGGSPSEQYF.

The chain carries TRBV5-1 and TRBJ2-2; D is unclear. The germline V gene encodes CDR1 SGHRS and CDR2 YFSETQ. Trimming removed 1 base at V and 4 bases at J, with 5 bases between. The CDR3 has 13 residues. CDR3 sequence reads: CASSLSVTGELFF. The CDR3 DNA reads TGCGCCAGCAGCTTGTCCGTCACCGGGGAGCTGTTTTTT. The full variable domain, rest sourced from reference TRBV5-1 and TRBJ2-2, is KAGVTQTPRYLIKTRGQQVTLSCSPISGHRSVSWYQQTPGQGLQFLFEYFSETQRNKGNFPGRFSGRQFSNSRSEMNVSTLELGDSALYLCASSLSVTGELFFGEGSRLTVL.